Presented here are 25 T cell receptor beta chains from one specimen sequenced in a study of blood T cell repertoires in COVID-19. Libraries were prepared by immunoSEQ multiplex PCR; TCRdb keeps only in-frame clonotypes and omits some of them. The sample consists of more than 110,000 clones, approximately 87% of them appearing once. Sequencing was carried out using peripheral blood. The source of these receptors is a woman between 40 and 50 years old with acute or convalescent COVID-19.

This sequence joins TRBV19 and TRBJ1-1; D may be TRBD1 (6 bases). The V end was cut by 5 bases, the J end by 5 bases, with 12 bases between. The CDR3 length is 13 residues. Germline loops: CDR1 LNHDA, CDR2 SQIVND (reference sequence). The DNA of the CDR3 is TGTGCCAGTAGTGAAATCAGGGGAACTGAAGCTTTCTTT. Residues: CASSEIRGTEAFF. Using reference TRBV19 and TRBJ1-1 for the parts outside the CDR3, the full variable domain is DGGITQSPKYLFRKEGQNVTLSCEQNLNHDAMYWYRQDPGQGLRLIYYSQIVNDFQKGDIAEGYSVSREKKESFPLTVTSAQKNPTAFYLCASSEIRGTEAFFGQGTRLTVV.

The chain recombines TRBV6-5 with TRBJ1-2; D perhaps matches TRBD1 (5 bases). CDR3 length: 15 residues. With 5 bases removed from V and 4 bases from J, the gap between germline ends came to 17 bases. Per the germline V gene, CDR1 is MNHEY and CDR2 is SVGAGI. The CDR3 DNA sequence: TGTGCCAGCAGTCCTACCGGGGGACCCGGCTATGGCTACACCTTC. The encoded protein is CASSPTGGPGYGYTF.

The table lists this clone with a few counts. The V and J genes are TRBV18 and TRBJ2-7, with TRBD1 identical over 8 bases. This CDR3 is 14 amino acids long. V trimming: 2 bases; J trimming: 3 bases; junction bases outside the gene matches: 3. The V gene's germline CDR1 is KGHSH and CDR2 LQKENI. CDR3 residues: CASSPRTGIYEQYF. The CDR3 DNA is TGTGCCAGCTCACCAAGGACAGGGATCTACGAGCAGTACTTC.

Only one count was recorded for this clone. The chain joins TRBV6-5 to TRBJ1-1; TRBD1 matches at 7 bases. The germline V gene has CDR1 MNHEY and CDR2 SVGAGI. V dropped 7 bases and J dropped 1; count of bases not matched to a gene: 3. This CDR3 is 13 amino acids long. The CDR3 loop reads CASNRGGNTEAFF. The CDR3 DNA is TGTGCCAGCAACAGGGGCGGGAACACTGAAGCTTTCTTT.

This clone was picked up one time. This sequence joins TRBV18 and TRBJ2-5; TRBD2 aligns across 10 bases. CDR1 is KGHSH and CDR2 is LQKENI in the germline V gene. The CDR3 totals 14 residues. V was clipped by 8 bases and J by 1 base; unmatched bases: 4. The CDR3 region is CASTGTSAQETQYF. In DNA form, the CDR3 reads TGTGCCAGCACCGGGACTAGCGCCCAAGAGACCCAGTACTTC.

The genes are TRBV2 and TRBJ1-6; 7 positions match TRBD1. The CDR3 covers 16 residues. Trimming removed 5 bases from V and 0 bases from J; junction bases left unmatched: 4. The germline gives CDR1 SNHLY, CDR2 FYNNEI. The DNA of the CDR3 is TGTGCCAGCAGTCAGGGGGGTAGCTCCTATAATTCACCCCTCCACTTT. Its translation is CASSQGGSSYNSPLHF.

This chain joins TRBV2 and TRBJ1-1, with D possibly being TRBD1 (5 bases). V gave up 8 bases and J gave up 0 bases, with 16 bases separating them. The germline V gene encodes CDR1 SNHLY and CDR2 FYNNEI. The CDR3 loop spans 15 amino acids. As DNA, the CDR3 is TGTGCCAGCCAAATGGGCCGACAGCTGAACACTGAAGCTTTCTTT. As protein: CASQMGRQLNTEAFF.

A single count supports this clone. V is TRBV6-6 and J is TRBJ1-1, with D possibly TRBD1 on 5 matching bases. The CDR3 runs to 13 residues. CDR1 is MNHNY and CDR2 is SVGAGI in the germline V gene (reference sequence). V lost 8 bases and J 8 bases, leaving 18 bases between the germline ends. The CDR3 nucleotides read TGTGCCAGCCCTAGACCACTTGGGGGGGAAGCTTTCTTT. It is translated as CASPRPLGGEAFF.

The J gene is TRBJ2-1, the V gene TRBV7-8, with D possibly matching TRBD2 (6 bases). V lost 3 bases and J 4 bases, leaving 10 bases between the germline ends. Germline V CDR1 and CDR2: SGHVS, FQNEAQ. This CDR3 is built from 14 residues. CDR3 loop: CASSFGGAYNEQFF. The CDR3 bases are TGTGCCAGCAGCTTCGGGGGTGCTTACAATGAGCAGTTCTTC.

The chain couples TRBV6-5 to TRBJ1-5, with a possible D match to TRBD1 (5 bases). From germline, CDR1 is MNHEY and CDR2 SVGAGI. CDR3 length equals 13 residues. Trimming removed 10 bases at V and 0 bases at J, with 10 bases between. CDR3 DNA: TGTGCCATCGACAGTTATAGCAATCAGCCCCAGCATTTT. The encoded protein is CAIDSYSNQPQHF.

The chain couples TRBV27 to TRBJ2-7; maybe TRBD1 (5 bases). The ends were cut back, 6 bases at V and 2 bases at J, with 11 bases in the middle. Germline V gene data show CDR1 as MNHEY and CDR2 as SMNVEV (reference sequence). This CDR3 spans 13 amino acids. The CDR3: CASSPWGAYEQYF. DNA of the CDR3: TGTGCCAGCAGCCCGTGGGGCGCCTACGAGCAGTACTTC.

The chain has TRBV4-3 and TRBJ1-6; TRBD1 agrees at 7 bases. The ends lost 4 bases at V and 1 base at J; junction bases unmatched: 4. Looked up from germline, CDR1 is LGHNA and CDR2 is YSLEER. The CDR3 runs 16 residues. CDR3 residues: CASSPSDRSYNSPLHF. The CDR3 region has the DNA TGCGCCAGCAGCCCGTCGGACAGGTCCTATAATTCACCCCTCCACTTT.

The J gene is TRBJ1-3, the V gene TRBV6-6, with 8 positions matching TRBD1. Losses at the gene ends were 2 bases for V and 3 bases for J; bases not matched to a gene: 3. Germline V gene data show CDR1 as MNHNY and CDR2 as SVGAGI (reference sequence). The CDR3 is 15 residues long. The CDR3 here is CASSYGGTGGNTIYF. The CDR3 DNA reads TGTGCCAGCAGTTACGGGGGGACAGGTGGAAACACCATATATTTT.

The genes are TRBV6-1 and TRBJ1-5, with D possibly matching TRBD1 (6 bases). Trimming cost V 0 bases and J 4 bases, with 22 bases left between them. Germline CDR1 is MNHNS and CDR2 is SASEGT. CDR3 size: 19 residues. CDR3: CASSEARGRGALENQPQHF. The CDR3 DNA is TGTGCCAGCAGTGAAGCGCGGGGGAGGGGGGCCCTAGAGAATCAGCCCCAGCATTTT.

This rearrangement joins TRBV6-5 to TRBJ2-2; D perhaps matches TRBD2 (5 bases). This CDR3 contains 15 residues. V was shortened by 0 bases and J by 4 bases, with 9 bases between the two germline ends. Germline V lookup: CDR1 MNHEY, CDR2 SVGAGI. The CDR3 is CASSYSSLVTGELFF. CDR3 DNA: TGTGCCAGCAGTTACTCGTCACTAGTCACCGGGGAGCTGTTTTTT.

V usage is TRBV7-2 and J usage is TRBJ2-1; D not resolved. Germline V lookup: CDR1 SGHTA, CDR2 FQGNSA. The CDR3 is 11 residues long. Trimming took off 5 bases at V and 9 bases at J, with 8 bases between the two ends. The CDR3 DNA reads TGTGCCAGCAGCCTGCGTGCTGAGCAGTTCTTC. It codes for CASSLRAEQFF.

V and J are TRBV2 and TRBJ2-7; weak D call: TRBD2 (6 bases). V was cut by 7 bases and J by 7 bases, with 11 bases left in between. The CDR3 has 11 amino acids. Germline CDR1 is SNHLY and CDR2 is FYNNEI. The CDR3 region is CASNLLAEQYF. The CDR3 nucleotides read TGTGCCAGCAACCTTCTAGCGGAGCAGTACTTC.

The chain employs TRBV4-3 and TRBJ2-5; 9 bases are a match to TRBD2. Trimming took 0 bases from V and 5 from J; bases not matched to a gene: 10. The CDR3 contains 17 residues. Germline CDR1 LGHNA, CDR2 YSLEER. CDR3 DNA: TGCGCCAGCAGCCAAGATTGGCTAGCGGGATCGGAGGAGACCCAGTACTTC. It translates to CASSQDWLAGSEETQYF.

This sequence joins TRBV27 and TRBJ2-5; a weak D match, TRBD2 (6 bases). Trimming left V 3 bases short and J 3 bases short, with 8 bases between. Germline V gives CDR1 MNHEY, CDR2 SMNVEV (reference sequence). This CDR3 contains 13 residues. The CDR3 reads CASSLRGEETQYF. For the CDR3, the DNA is TGTGCCAGCAGTTTGCGGGGAGAAGAGACCCAGTACTTC.

V usage is TRBV4-3 and J usage is TRBJ1-3; TRBD1 matches at 12 bases. V lost 0 bases, J lost 7 bases, and 4 bases stayed unmatched. CDR3 size: 16 residues. Per the germline V gene, CDR1 is LGHNA and CDR2 is YSLEER. CDR3 nucleotide sequence: TGCGCCAGCAGCCAAGATCCGGGACAGGGGGCTAACACCATATATTTT. As protein: CASSQDPGQGANTIYF.

The genes are TRBV3-1 (or the pseudogene TRBV3-2) and TRBJ1-1, with D possibly being TRBD1 (6 bases). The length of the CDR3 is 15 residues. V was cut by 0 bases and J by 5 bases, with 13 bases left in between. Germline values: CDR1 LGHDT, CDR2 YNNKEL (reference sequence). CDR3 amino acids: CASSQDFQGLTEAFF. CDR3 DNA: TGTGCCAGCAGCCAAGATTTTCAGGGGTTGACTGAAGCTTTCTTT.

The rearrangement uses TRBV28 and TRBJ1-4, with no clear D. V shed 6 bases and J shed 8 bases, with 22 bases lying between them. The CDR3 loop spans 16 amino acids. The germline CDR1 and CDR2 sequences are MDHEN and SYDVKM. CDR3: CASSLGPSDLLEKLFF. The CDR3 DNA follows: TGTGCCAGCAGCTTAGGGCCCTCGGACTTACTCGAAAAACTGTTTTTT.

V usage is TRBV7-6 and J usage is TRBJ2-7, with D maybe TRBD1 (6 bases). In germline, CDR1 is SGHVS, CDR2 FNYEAQ. V dropped 2 bases and J dropped 4 bases, with 15 bases sitting between them. This CDR3 region has 15 residues. The CDR3 DNA follows: TGTGCCAGCAGCTTAAGAGGTCAGGGGCCGTACGAGCAGTACTTC. Translating gives CASSLRGQGPYEQYF. The full variable domain, its missing parts supplied by reference TRBV7-6 and TRBJ2-7, is GAGVSQSPRYKVTKRGQDVALRCDPISGHVSLYWYRQALGQGPEFLTYFNYEAQQDKSGLPNDRFSAERPEGSISTLTIQRTEQRDSAMYRCASSLRGQGPYEQYFGPGTRLTVT.

This sequence joins TRBV3-1 (or the pseudogene TRBV3-2) and TRBJ2-3, with D possibly being TRBD1 (5 bases). The germline CDR1 and CDR2 sequences are LGHDT and YNNKEL (reference sequence). The CDR3 is 17 amino acids. The V gene lost 4 bases and the J gene lost 5 bases, with 22 bases spanning the gap. The CDR3 protein is CASSLTSVGLPGDTQYF. The CDR3 region has the DNA TGTGCCAGCAGCCTTACCTCAGTGGGGCTCCCGGGAGATACGCAGTATTTT.

V is TRBV5-4 and J is TRBJ1-5, with D perhaps matching TRBD1 (6 bases). Germline-derived CDR1 and CDR2 are SGHNT and YYREEE (reference sequence). Trimming pared 3 bases from V and 4 bases from J, leaving 14 bases between. The CDR3 runs to 15 residues. DNA of the CDR3: TGTGCCAGCAGCTACAGGGAAACGAAGAATCAGCCCCAGCATTTT. It encodes CASSYRETKNQPQHF.